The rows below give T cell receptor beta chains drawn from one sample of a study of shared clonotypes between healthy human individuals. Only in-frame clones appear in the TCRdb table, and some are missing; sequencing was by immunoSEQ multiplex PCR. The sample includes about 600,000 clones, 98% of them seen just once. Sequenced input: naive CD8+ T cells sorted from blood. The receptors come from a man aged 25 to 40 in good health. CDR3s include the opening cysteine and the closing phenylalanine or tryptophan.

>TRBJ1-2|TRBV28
CASGGDRGYGYTF
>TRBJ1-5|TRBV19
CASSTPGPGEIYSNQPQHF
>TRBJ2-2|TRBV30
CAWRGLAGVFTGELFF
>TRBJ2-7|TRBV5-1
CASSPSGRQGLSYEQYF
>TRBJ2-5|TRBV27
CASSLLGGEETQYF
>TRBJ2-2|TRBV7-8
CASSLVRTGGNTGELFF
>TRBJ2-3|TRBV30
CAWSANLAGSTDTQYF
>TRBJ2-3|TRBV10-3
CAISEAVAGTPQYF
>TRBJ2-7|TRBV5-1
CASRYGTGYEQYF
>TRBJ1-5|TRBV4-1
CASSYGPRGNQPQHF
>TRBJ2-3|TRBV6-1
CASSDGRGGADTQYF
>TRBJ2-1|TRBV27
CASSPPGPGHEQFF
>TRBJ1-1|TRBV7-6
CASSSTLRTEAFF
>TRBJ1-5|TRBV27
CASSSGQLNQPQHF
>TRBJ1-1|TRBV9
CASSVAPDRVENTEAFF
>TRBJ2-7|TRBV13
CASSPGQGFSEQYF
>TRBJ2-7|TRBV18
CASSPGTGSYEQYF
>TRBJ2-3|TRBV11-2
CASSAGLAGGTDTQYF
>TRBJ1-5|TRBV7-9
CASSPEGVSNQPQHF
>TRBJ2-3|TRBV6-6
CASTGTSESTDTQYF
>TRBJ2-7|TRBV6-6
CASSYGLETYEQYF
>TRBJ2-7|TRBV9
CASSVRSGTGGDEQYF
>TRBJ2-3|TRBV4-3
CASSQKSGLARTDTQYF
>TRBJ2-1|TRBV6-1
CASSGFGLAGMGALDEQFF
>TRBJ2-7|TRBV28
CASTPRASSYEQYF
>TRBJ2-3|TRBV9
CASSNEGLAPGTGSGYTDTQYF
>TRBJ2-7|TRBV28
CASSLSGTTYEQYF
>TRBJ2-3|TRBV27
CASSPLLAGPTDTQYF
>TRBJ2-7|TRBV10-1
CASSEGLTYEQYF
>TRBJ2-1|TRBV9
CASSVAESSYNEQFF
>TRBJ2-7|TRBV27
CASSFYPNYEQYF
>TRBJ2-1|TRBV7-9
CASSIGNNEQFF
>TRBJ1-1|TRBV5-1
CASSWGRGTEAFF
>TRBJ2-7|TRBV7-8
CASSLVGWLAGVAAYEQYF
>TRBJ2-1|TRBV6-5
CASSLLAGGPYNEQFF
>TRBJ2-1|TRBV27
CATSAGGPYNEQFF